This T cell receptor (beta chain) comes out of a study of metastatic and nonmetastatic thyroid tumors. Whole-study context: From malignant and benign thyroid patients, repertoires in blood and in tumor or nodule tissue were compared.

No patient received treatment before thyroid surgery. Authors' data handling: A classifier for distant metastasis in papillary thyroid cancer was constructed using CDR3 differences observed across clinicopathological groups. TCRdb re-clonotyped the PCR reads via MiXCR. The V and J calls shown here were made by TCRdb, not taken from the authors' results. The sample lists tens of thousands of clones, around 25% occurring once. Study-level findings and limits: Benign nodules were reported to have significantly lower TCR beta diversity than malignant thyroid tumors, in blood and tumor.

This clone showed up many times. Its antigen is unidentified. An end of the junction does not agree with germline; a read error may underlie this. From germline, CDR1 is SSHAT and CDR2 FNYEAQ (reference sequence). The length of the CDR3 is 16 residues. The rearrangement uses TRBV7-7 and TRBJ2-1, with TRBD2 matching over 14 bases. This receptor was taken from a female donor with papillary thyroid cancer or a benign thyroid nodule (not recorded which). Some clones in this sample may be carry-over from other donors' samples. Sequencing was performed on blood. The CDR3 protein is CASSAGTSGRGDEQFF. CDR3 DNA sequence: TGTGCTAGCAGCGCCGGGACTAGCGGGAGAGGAGATGAGCAGTTCTTC.